Sequencing of this T cell receptor beta chain was carried out in a study of T cells in Graves' hyperthyroidism and ophthalmopathy. Every diagnosis used clinical symptoms, serum thyroxine and TRAb, thyroid ultrasound and orbital computed tomography. CDR3 length: 15 amino acids. Germline V gene sequence: CDR1 SGHTA, CDR2 FQGNSA. Trimming stripped 2 bases from V and 4 bases from J, with 14 bases between. TCR beta CDR3 region amplification was performed from RNA transcripts. The HTBI primer set drove a first-round RT-PCR of the TCR CDR3. TCRdb used MiXCR to reprocess the multiplex PCR reads, holding one entry per CDR3 protein. Altogether approximately 610,000 distinct CDR3 sequences are present, under 15% being singletons, with the ten largest covering around 4.5%.

The clonotype comes from a woman between 40 and 55 years old with Graves' ophthalmopathy. The V and J genes are TRBV7-2 and TRBJ1-1; D is perhaps TRBD1 (6 bases). The sequenced sample consisted of blood. The CDR3 nucleotides read TGTGCCAGCAGCTTAACCAACAGGGTTGGCACTGAAGCTTTCTTT. Its protein product is CASSLTNRVGTEAFF.